What follows describes a single T cell receptor beta chain. This sample was taken from a study of blood T cell repertoires in COVID-19. Methods used by the authors: Estimated nucleated cell counts came from reference gene primer amplification. Profiling relied on immunoSEQ multiplex PCR, and the TCRdb table lists in-frame clones only, not all of them. V and J calls plus clone size are reproduced from that table; the DNA served to infer D and trimming. The table has 110,000 or so clones, 85% seen once. The CDR3 length is 14 residues. The V gene lost 0 bases and the J gene lost 3 bases, with 9 bases spanning the gap. CDR1 and CDR2 from the germline V gene are MNHNY and SVGAGI (reference sequence).

This sequence joins TRBV6-6 and TRBJ2-7, with D maybe TRBD1 (5 bases). Sequencing was performed on peripheral blood. The receptor was derived from a human donor in a cohort sampled during active COVID-19. This CDR3 is CASSYSDKNYEQYF. In DNA, the CDR3 is TGTGCCAGCAGTTACTCGGACAAGAACTACGAGCAGTACTTC.